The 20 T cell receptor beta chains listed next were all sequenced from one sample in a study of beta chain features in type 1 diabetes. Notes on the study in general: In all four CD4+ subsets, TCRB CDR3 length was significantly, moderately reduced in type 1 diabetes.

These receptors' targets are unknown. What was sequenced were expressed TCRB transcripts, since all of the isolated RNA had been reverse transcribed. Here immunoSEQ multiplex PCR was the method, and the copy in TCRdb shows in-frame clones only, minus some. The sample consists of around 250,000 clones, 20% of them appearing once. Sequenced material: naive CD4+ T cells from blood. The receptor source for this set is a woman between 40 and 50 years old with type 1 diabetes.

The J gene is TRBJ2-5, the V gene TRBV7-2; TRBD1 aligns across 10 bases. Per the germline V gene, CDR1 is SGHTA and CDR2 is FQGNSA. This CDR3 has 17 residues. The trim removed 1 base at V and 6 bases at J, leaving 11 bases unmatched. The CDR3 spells CASSLVEAGQGFQTQYF. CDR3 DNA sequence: TGTGCCAGCAGCTTAGTGGAGGCGGGACAGGGGTTTCAGACCCAGTACTTC.

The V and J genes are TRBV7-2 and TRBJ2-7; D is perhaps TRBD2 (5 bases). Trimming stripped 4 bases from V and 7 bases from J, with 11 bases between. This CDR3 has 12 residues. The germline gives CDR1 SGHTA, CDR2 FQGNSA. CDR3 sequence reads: CASSSGITEQYF. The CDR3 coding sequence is TGTGCCAGCAGCTCCGGGATCACGGAGCAGTACTTC.

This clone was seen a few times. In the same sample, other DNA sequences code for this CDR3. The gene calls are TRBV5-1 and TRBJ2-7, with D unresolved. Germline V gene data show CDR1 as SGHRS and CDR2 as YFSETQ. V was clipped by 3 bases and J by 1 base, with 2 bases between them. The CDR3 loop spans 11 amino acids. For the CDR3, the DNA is TGCGCCAGCAGCTCTTCCTACGAGCAGTACTTC. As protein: CASSSSYEQYF.

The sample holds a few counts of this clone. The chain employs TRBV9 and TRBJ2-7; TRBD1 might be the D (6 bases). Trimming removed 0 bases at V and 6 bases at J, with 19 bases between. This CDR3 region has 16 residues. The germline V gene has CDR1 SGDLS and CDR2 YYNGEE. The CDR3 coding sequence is TGTGCCAGCAGCGTAGGCGCGACCATGGGGGCCTCCGAGCAGTACTTC. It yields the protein CASSVGATMGASEQYF.

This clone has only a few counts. CDR3 in amino acids: CASSLVTGVSGNEQFF. In DNA form, the CDR3 reads TGTGCCAGCAGCTTGGTTACAGGGGTATCGGGCAATGAGCAGTTCTTC. The V gene is TRBV5-6, the J gene TRBJ2-1, with TRBD1 identical over 7 bases. V shed 0 bases and J 6 bases; nucleotides not matched to a gene: 9. The germline V gene encodes CDR1 SGHDT and CDR2 YYEEEE. There are 16 residues in the CDR3.

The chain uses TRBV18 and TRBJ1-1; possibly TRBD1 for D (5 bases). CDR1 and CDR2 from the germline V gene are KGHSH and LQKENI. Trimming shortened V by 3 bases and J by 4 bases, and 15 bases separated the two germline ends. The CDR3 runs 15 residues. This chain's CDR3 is CASSPREGEGTEAFF. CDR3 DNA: TGTGCCAGCTCACCCAGGGAGGGAGAGGGCACTGAAGCTTTCTTT. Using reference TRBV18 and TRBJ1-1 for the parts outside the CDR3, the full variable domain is NAGVMQNPRHLVRRRGQEARLRCSPMKGHSHVYWYRQLPEEGLKFMVYLQKENIIDESGMPKERFSAEFPKEGPSILRIQQVVRGDSAAYFCASSPREGEGTEAFFGQGTRLTVV.

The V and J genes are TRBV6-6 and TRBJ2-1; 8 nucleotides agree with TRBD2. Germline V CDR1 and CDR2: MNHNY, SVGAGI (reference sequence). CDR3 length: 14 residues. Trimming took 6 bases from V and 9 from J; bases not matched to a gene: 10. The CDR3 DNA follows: TGTGCCAGCAGCCCTAGCCGCCGGGGGGGTGAGCAGTTCTTC. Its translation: CASSPSRRGGEQFF.

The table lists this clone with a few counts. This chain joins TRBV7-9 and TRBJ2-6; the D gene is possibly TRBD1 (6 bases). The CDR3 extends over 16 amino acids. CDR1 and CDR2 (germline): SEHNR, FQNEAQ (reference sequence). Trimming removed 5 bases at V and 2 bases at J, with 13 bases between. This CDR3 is CASSLRQVPGANVLTF. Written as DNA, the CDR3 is TGTGCCAGCAGCCTACGACAGGTGCCTGGGGCCAACGTCCTGACTTTC.

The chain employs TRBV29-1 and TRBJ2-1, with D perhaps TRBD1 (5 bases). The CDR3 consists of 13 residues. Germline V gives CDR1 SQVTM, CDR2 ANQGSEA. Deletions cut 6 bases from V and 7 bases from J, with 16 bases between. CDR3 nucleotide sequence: TGCAGCGTCGATGGGGCGTTGGGAAATGAGCAGTTCTTC. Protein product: CSVDGALGNEQFF.

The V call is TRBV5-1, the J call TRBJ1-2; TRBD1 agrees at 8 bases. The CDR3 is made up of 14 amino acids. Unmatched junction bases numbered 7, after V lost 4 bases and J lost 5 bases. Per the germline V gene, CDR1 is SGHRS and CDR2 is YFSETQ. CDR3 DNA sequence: TGCGCCAGCAGCGTGGACAGGGTAGGGTATGGCTACACCTTC. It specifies CASSVDRVGYGYTF. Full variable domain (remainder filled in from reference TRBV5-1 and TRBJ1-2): KAGVTQTPRYLIKTRGQQVTLSCSPISGHRSVSWYQQTPGQGLQFLFEYFSETQRNKGNFPGRFSGRQFSNSRSEMNVSTLELGDSALYLCASSVDRVGYGYTFGSGTRLTVV.

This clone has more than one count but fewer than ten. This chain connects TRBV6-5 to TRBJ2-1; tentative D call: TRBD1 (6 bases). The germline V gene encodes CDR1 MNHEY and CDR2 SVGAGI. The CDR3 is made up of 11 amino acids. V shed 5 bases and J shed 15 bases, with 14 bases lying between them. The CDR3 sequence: CASSNQGIPFF. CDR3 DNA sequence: TGTGCCAGCAGTAACCAGGGGATCCCGTTCTTC.

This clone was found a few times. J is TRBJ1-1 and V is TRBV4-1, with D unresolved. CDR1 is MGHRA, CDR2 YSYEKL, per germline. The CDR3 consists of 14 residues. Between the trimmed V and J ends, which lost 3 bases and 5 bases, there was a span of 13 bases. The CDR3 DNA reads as TGCGCCAGCAGCCAGGCAGGTCGACCAACTGAAGCTTTCTTT. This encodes CASSQAGRPTEAFF.

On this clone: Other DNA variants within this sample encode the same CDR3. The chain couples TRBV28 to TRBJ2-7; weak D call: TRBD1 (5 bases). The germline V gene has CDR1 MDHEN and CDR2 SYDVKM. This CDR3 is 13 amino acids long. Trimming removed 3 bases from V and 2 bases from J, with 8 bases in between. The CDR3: CASSLGRAYEQYF. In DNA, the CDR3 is TGTGCCAGCAGTTTGGGCAGGGCCTACGAGCAGTACTTC.

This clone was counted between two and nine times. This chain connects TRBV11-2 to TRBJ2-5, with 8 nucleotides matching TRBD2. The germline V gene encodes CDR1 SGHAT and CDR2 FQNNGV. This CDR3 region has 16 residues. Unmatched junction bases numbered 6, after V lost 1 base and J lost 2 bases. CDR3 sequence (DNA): TGTGCCAGCAGCTTAGGGGTGCGGGAGGTTCAAGAGACCCAGTACTTC. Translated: CASSLGVREVQETQYF. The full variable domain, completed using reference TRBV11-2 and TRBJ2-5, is EAGVAQSPRYKIIEKRQSVAFWCNPISGHATLYWYQQILGQGPKLLIQFQNNGVVDDSQLPKDRFSAERLKGVDSTLKIQPAKLEDSAVYLCASSLGVREVQETQYFGPGTRLLVL.

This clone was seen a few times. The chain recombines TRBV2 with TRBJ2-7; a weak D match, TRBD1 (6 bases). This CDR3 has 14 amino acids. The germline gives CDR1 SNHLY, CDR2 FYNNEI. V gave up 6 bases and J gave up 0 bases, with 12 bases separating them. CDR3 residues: CASRRQESSYEQYF. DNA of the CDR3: TGTGCCAGCAGACGACAGGAAAGCTCCTACGAGCAGTACTTC. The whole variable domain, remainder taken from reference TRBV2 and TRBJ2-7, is EPEVTQTPSHQVTQMGQEVILRCVPISNHLYFYWYRQILGQKVEFLVSFYNNEISEKSEIFDDQFSVERPDGSNFTLKIRSTKLEDSAMYFCASRRQESSYEQYFGPGTRLTVT.

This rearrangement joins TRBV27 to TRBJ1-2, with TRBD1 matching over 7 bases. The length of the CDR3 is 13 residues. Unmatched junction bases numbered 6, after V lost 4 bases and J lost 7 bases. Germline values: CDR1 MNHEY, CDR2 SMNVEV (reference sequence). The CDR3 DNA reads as TGTGCCAGCAGTTCACTGACAGGGTTTGGCTACACCTTC. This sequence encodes CASSSLTGFGYTF.

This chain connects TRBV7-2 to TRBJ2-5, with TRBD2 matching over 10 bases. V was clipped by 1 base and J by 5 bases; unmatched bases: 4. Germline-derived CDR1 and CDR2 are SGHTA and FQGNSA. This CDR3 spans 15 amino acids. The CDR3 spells CASSLERGGLETQYF. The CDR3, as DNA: TGTGCCAGCAGCTTAGAGCGGGGGGGCCTCGAGACCCAGTACTTC.

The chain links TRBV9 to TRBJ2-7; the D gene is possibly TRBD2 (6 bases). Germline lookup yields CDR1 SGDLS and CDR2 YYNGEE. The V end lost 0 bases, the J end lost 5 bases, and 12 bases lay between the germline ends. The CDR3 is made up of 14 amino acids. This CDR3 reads CASSVEGGPNEQYF. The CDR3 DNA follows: TGTGCCAGCAGCGTAGAGGGAGGCCCCAACGAGCAGTACTTC. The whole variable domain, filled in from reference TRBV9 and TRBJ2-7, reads DSGVTQTPKHLITATGQRVTLRCSPRSGDLSVYWYQQSLDQGLQFLIQYYNGEERAKGNILERFSAQQFPDLHSELNLSSLELGDSALYFCASSVEGGPNEQYFGPGTRLTVT.

CDR3 sequence reads: CASSIGSDSSYEQYF. The CDR3 DNA reads as TGTGCCAGTAGTATAGGATCGGACAGCTCCTACGAGCAGTACTTC. The chain couples TRBV19 to TRBJ2-7; D perhaps matches TRBD1 (6 bases). The ends were cut back, 1 base at V and 0 bases at J, with 10 bases in the middle. Per germline, CDR1 LNHDA and CDR2 SQIVND (reference sequence). The CDR3 is 15 residues long.

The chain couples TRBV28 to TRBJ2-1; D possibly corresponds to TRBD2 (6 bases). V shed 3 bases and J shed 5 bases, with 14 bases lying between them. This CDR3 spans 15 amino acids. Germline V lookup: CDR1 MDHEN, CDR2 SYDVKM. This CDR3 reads CASSFGSGYHNEQFF. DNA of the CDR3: TGTGCCAGCAGTTTTGGCAGCGGGTATCACAATGAGCAGTTCTTC.